This TCR beta chain was sequenced in a study of CXCR3-negative and CXCR3-positive naive CD8 T cells. Study-wide results and limits: The level of CXCR3 expression partially decreased after cryopreservation; the majority of assays used fresh PBMCs. Against CXCR3-negative naive cells, CXCR3-positive naive cells showed more hydrophobic TRB CDR3s. CXCR3-negative and CXCR3-positive naive cells shared comparable TRBV-TRBJ usage, but memory cells did not.

It was by 5' RACE with UMI labels that the TRB cDNA libraries were prepared. TCRdb processed the 5' RACE reads again and assigns one entry to each CDR3 protein, with no DNA. Its table lists more than 50,000 distinct CDR3 sequences. On this clonotype itself: Its antigen is unknown.

Looked up from germline, CDR1 is DFQATT and CDR2 is SNEGSKA (reference sequence). The CDR3 loop spans 13 amino acids. The chain combines TRBV20-1 with TRBJ2-7. Sequences were obtained from naive CXCR3- CD8+ T cells from blood. Subset in this sample: CD45RO-CCR7+CD27+CD95- naive CD8+ T cells lacking CXCR3 (TNR3-). The clonotype was recovered from a human donor in good health. Some clones in this sample may be carry-over from other donors' samples. CDR3 sequence reads: CSAVDRGSYEQYF.